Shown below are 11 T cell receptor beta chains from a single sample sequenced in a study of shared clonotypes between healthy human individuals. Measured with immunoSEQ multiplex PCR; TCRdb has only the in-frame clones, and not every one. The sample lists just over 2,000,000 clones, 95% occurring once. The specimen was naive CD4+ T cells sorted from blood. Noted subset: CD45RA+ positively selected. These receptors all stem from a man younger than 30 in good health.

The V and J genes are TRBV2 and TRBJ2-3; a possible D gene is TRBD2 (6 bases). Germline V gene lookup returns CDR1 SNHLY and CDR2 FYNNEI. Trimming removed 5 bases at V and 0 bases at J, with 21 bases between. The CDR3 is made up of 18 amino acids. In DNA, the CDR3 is TGTGCCAGCAGTACACCAAAACTGAGAAGCGGGAGCACAGATACGCAGTATTTT. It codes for CASSTPKLRSGSTDTQYF.

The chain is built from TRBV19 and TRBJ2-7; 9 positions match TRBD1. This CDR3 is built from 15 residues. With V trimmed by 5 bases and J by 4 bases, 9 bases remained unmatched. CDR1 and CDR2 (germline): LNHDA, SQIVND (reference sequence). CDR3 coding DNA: TGTGCCAGTAGTCCCACCCCGGGACAGGGTTACGAGCAGTACTTC. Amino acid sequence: CASSPTPGQGYEQYF.

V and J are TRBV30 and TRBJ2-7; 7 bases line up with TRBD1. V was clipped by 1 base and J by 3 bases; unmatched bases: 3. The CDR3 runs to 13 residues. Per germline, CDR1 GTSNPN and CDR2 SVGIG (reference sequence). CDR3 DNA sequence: TGTGCCTGGAGTGCGGACAGGCTCTACGAGCAGTACTTC. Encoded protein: CAWSADRLYEQYF.

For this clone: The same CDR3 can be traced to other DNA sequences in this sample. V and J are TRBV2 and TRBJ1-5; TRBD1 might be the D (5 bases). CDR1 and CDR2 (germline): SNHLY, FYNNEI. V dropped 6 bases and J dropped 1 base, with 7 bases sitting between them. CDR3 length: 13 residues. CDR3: CASRGDSNQPQHF. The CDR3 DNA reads TGTGCCAGCAGAGGGGACAGCAATCAGCCCCAGCATTTT.

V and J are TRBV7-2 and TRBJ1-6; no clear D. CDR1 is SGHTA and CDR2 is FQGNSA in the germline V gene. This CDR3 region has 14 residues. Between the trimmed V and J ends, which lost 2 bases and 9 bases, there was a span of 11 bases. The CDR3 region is CASSLRVSGSPLHF. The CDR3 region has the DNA TGTGCCAGCAGCTTAAGGGTTAGCGGTTCACCCCTCCACTTT.

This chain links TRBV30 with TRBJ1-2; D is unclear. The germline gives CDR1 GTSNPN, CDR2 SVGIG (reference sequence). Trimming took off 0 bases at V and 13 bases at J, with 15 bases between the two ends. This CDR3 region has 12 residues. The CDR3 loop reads CAWSVHGSLTTF. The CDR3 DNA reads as TGTGCCTGGAGTGTACACGGGAGTCTGACCACCTTC.

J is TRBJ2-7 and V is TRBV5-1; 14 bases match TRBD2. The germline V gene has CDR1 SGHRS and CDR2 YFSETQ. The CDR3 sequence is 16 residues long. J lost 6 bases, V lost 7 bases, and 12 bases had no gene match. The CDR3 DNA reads TGCGCCAGCGGGATAATGGGACTAGCGGGAGCGGGCGAGCAGTACTTC. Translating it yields CASGIMGLAGAGEQYF.

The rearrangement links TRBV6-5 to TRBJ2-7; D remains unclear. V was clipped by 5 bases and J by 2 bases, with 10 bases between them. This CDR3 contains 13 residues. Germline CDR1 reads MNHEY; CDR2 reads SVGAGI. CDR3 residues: CASSPLEPYEQYF. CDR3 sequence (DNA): TGTGCCAGCAGTCCCCTCGAGCCCTACGAGCAGTACTTC.

CDR3 DNA sequence: TGTGCCAGCAGTTTCCGGCCGGGACAGGGTTATGGCTACACCTTC. This sequence encodes CASSFRPGQGYGYTF. The chain has TRBV27 and TRBJ1-2, with 9 nucleotides matching TRBD1. V was pared by 3 bases and J by 5 bases, with 7 bases of the junction left unmatched. Looked up from germline, CDR1 is MNHEY and CDR2 is SMNVEV (reference sequence). The CDR3 loop spans 15 amino acids.

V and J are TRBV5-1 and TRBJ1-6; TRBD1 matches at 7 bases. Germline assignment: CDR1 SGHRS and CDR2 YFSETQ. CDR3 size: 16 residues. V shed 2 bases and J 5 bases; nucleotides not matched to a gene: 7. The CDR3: CASSLKQGSDNSPLHF. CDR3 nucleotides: TGCGCCAGCAGCTTAAAACAGGGGTCGGATAATTCACCCCTCCACTTT. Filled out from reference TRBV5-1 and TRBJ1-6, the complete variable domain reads KAGVTQTPRYLIKTRGQQVTLSCSPISGHRSVSWYQQTPGQGLQFLFEYFSETQRNKGNFPGRFSGRQFSNSRSEMNVSTLELGDSALYLCASSLKQGSDNSPLHFGNGTRLTVT.

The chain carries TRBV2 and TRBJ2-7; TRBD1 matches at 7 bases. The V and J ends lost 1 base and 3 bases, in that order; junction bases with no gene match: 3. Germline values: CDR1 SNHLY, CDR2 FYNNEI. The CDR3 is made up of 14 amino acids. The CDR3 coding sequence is TGTGCCAGCAGTGAAGAGGGGGCGGACTACGAGCAGTACTTC. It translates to CASSEEGADYEQYF.